This T cell receptor (beta chain) derives from a study of shared clonotypes between healthy human individuals. Regarding the study as a whole: Even with large depth, rarefaction showed that sorted-subset sequencing was incomplete. Clonotype sharing among donors likely depends on sequencing depth.

Details on this clone: Its antigen is undetermined.

Per the germline V gene, CDR1 is SEHNR and CDR2 is FQNEAQ (reference sequence). The CDR3 contains 13 residues. The trim removed 1 base at V and 10 bases at J, leaving 4 bases unmatched. Libraries were prepared by immunoSEQ multiplex PCR; TCRdb keeps only in-frame clonotypes and omits some of them. This sample has around 1.6 million clones, with nearly 99% found just once. This sequence joins TRBV7-9 and TRBJ2-1; TRBD2 aligns across 7 bases. This TCR was sampled from a man aged 25-45 years in good health. The sample consisted of naive CD4+ T cells sorted from blood. The subset is: CD45RA+ positively selected. The CDR3: CASSLGDYEEQFF. The CDR3 nucleotides are TGTGCCAGCAGCTTAGGGGACTACGAGGAGCAGTTCTTC.